This passage covers 10 T cell receptor beta chains from one sample sequenced in a study of shared clonotypes between healthy human individuals. Naive CD8 cells comprised CD45RO-negative, CCR7-positively selected cells, excluding terminally differentiated effector memory CD45RA+ cells. Here immunoSEQ multiplex PCR was the method, and the copy in TCRdb shows in-frame clones only, minus some. The table has around 1.9 million clones, 93% seen once. Sequencing was carried out using naive CD8+ T cells from PBMCs. The receptors shown here come from a man aged 18 to 30 in good health. Some clones in this sample may be carry-over from other donors' samples.

The chain is built from TRBV7-9 and TRBJ2-5; TRBD1 might be the D (5 bases). V shed 1 base and J shed 5 bases, with 14 bases lying between them. Germline lookup yields CDR1 SEHNR and CDR2 FQNEAQ (reference sequence). The CDR3 extends over 15 amino acids. The CDR3 reads CASSLGGGERETQYF. CDR3 coding DNA: TGTGCCAGCAGCTTAGGGGGCGGAGAAAGGGAGACCCAGTACTTC.

The chain employs TRBV18 and TRBJ2-5, with D maybe TRBD2 (6 bases). Germline V lookup: CDR1 KGHSH, CDR2 LQKENI. Trimming removed 0 bases at V and 4 bases at J, with 12 bases between. This CDR3 spans 15 amino acids. The chain's CDR3 is CASSPPRLGRETQYF. Written as DNA, the CDR3 is TGTGCCAGCTCACCACCGCGACTAGGAAGAGAGACCCAGTACTTC.

The rearrangement joins TRBV15 to TRBJ2-7; 7 nucleotides agree with TRBD2. Germline V CDR1 and CDR2: LNHNV, YYDKDF (reference sequence). J lost 2 bases, V lost 0 bases, and 7 bases had no gene match. The CDR3 loop spans 16 amino acids. The CDR3 loop reads CATSRDIGRGPYEQYF. CDR3 DNA sequence: TGTGCCACCAGCAGAGATATAGGGAGGGGCCCCTACGAGCAGTACTTC.

Of note for this clone: This specimen includes other DNA sequences encoding the same CDR3. The V and J genes are TRBV9 and TRBJ1-4, with a possible D match to TRBD1 (5 bases). Germline-derived CDR1 and CDR2 are SGDLS and YYNGEE. The V end was cut by 0 bases, the J end by 2 bases, with 8 bases between. There are 15 residues in the CDR3. The CDR3 nucleotides read TGTGCCAGCAGCGTAGAGGGGTCCACTAATGAAAAACTGTTTTTT. This sequence encodes CASSVEGSTNEKLFF.

This chain joins TRBV27 and TRBJ2-7, with TRBD2 matching 11 bases. Germline loops: CDR1 MNHEY, CDR2 SMNVEV (reference sequence). Trimming took 2 bases from V and 6 from J; bases not matched to a gene: 3. CDR3 length equals 14 residues. CDR3 sequence (DNA): TGTGCCAGCAGTTTAACTAGCGGGAGCTCCGAGCAGTACTTC. It codes for CASSLTSGSSEQYF.

The genes are TRBV7-9 and TRBJ2-7; a weak D match, TRBD1 (6 bases). CDR1 and CDR2 (germline): SEHNR, FQNEAQ (reference sequence). The CDR3 covers 14 residues. Trimming removed 5 bases from V and 0 bases from J, with 11 bases in between. This CDR3 reads CASSPTQGSYEQYF. CDR3 bases: TGTGCCAGCAGCCCCACACAGGGCTCCTACGAGCAGTACTTC. Complete variable domain (other parts from reference TRBV7-9 and TRBJ2-7): DTGVSQNPRHKITKRGQNVTFRCDPISEHNRLYWYRQTLGQGPEFLTYFQNEAQLEKSRLLSDRFSAERPKGSFSTLEIQRTEQGDSAMYLCASSPTQGSYEQYFGPGTRLTVT.

The V call is TRBV19, the J call TRBJ1-5; D unclear. Germline assignment: CDR1 LNHDA and CDR2 SQIVND (reference sequence). The CDR3 covers 14 residues. V was shortened by 1 base and J by 6 bases, with 10 bases between the two germline ends. CDR3 nucleotides: TGTGCCAGTAGTATAGTTCGCCTCGGTCAGCCCCAGCATTTT. This codes for CASSIVRLGQPQHF.

The CDR3 DNA reads as TGTGCCAGCAGAGAACGGAGCTGGGAGACCCAGTACTTC. Translated: CASRERSWETQYF. The J gene is TRBJ2-5, the V gene TRBV6-1; D gene unclear. The CDR3 extends over 13 amino acids. The germline gives CDR1 MNHNS, CDR2 SASEGT. V dropped 6 bases and J dropped 5 bases, with 13 bases sitting between them.

The J gene is TRBJ2-3, the V gene TRBV7-9, with 7 nucleotides matching TRBD1. The V and J ends lost 8 bases and 1 base, in that order; junction bases with no gene match: 9. Per germline, CDR1 SEHNR and CDR2 FQNEAQ (reference sequence). CDR3 length: 15 amino acids. This CDR3 is CASSERTGGTDTQYF. CDR3 nucleotides: TGTGCCAGCTCCGAGAGGACAGGAGGCACAGATACGCAGTATTTT.

In DNA form, the CDR3 reads TGTGCCAGCAGCCCCCCGGCGGGAGGGGGGGAGACCCAGTACTTC. This gives the protein CASSPPAGGGETQYF. V and J are TRBV2 and TRBJ2-5, with 9 bases lining up with TRBD2. V lost 6 bases, J lost 5 bases, and 10 bases stayed unmatched. The CDR3 has 15 residues. Germline V gene sequence: CDR1 SNHLY, CDR2 FYNNEI.